This TCR beta chain was identified in a study of T cells in Graves' hyperthyroidism and ophthalmopathy (dated by TCRdb to about 2019). Background for the entire study: Peripheral blood was sampled at the time of initial diagnosis, prior to any treatment. A discovery cohort of about a hundred patients, 43 with Graves' ophthalmopathy and 57 with stable Graves' hyperthyroidism, was used to find distinguishing TCR V-J signatures. The paper describes TCR Vbeta CDR3 sequencing of roughly 130 peripheral blood samples, made up of 43 ophthalmopathy patients, around 73 hyperthyroidism patients and roughly 17 progressor patients. In addition, the study compared T-cell repertoires in thyroid tissue and in blood from about 6 Graves' hyperthyroidism patients. The 75 to 100 discovery patients were randomly divided into training and test sets at a 7:3 ratio. Prospective prediction of ophthalmopathy was tested in an independent validation cohort consisting of some 19 hyperthyroidism patients and more than 15 patients who later progressed to ophthalmopathy. Once sampling was done, hyperthyroidism patients were given methimazole at a starting dose of 30 mg daily, whereas ophthalmopathy patients were given high-dose intravenous methylprednisolone.

Amplification of TCR beta CDR3 regions was carried out from RNA transcripts. The first round of RT-PCR for the TCR CDR3 was performed with the HTBI primer set and the Qiagen OneStep RT-PCR kit. The libraries were constructed in a second round of multiplex PCR and then size-selected and purified. Sequencing of the libraries was done on an Illumina HiSeq2000 using paired-end 100 bp reads. On the study's bioinformatics: SOAPnuke was used to process the raw data, removing reads that contained adapters or uncalled bases, had a mean Phred below 15, or lacked an exact match to the constant primer or identifier. COPE v1.2.5 was used to merge high-quality paired reads, and clonotypes were defined as unique nucleotide sequences. MiTCR v1.1 was used to align clonotypes to the IMGT TRBV, TRBD and TRBJ reference segments. Analysis was restricted to V-J combinations with a frequency above 0.0001, which covered 99% to 99.2% of repertoires. A TCS score was defined as the ratio of F50 (clonal expansion) to E x V (chaos), with BLOSUM62-based TCRdist applied between CDR3 peptides within each V-J. Welch's t-statistics and random forest reduced roughly 540 V-J features to 13, which were used in a naive Bayes classifier (R e1071). TCRdb trimmed the raw reads at Q25, called clones with MiXCR and kept productive beta chains. Every entry covers one CDR3 protein and lists the most common genes and DNA from its rows. These V and J calls are TCRdb output, not the study's own analysis. This sample lists approximately 480,000 distinct CDR3 sequences; about a fifth were detected once. The biggest ten clones account for more than 20% of the sample.

Overall study outcomes, separate from this receptor: In validation, the model predicted progression to ophthalmopathy a median of roughly 6.1 months before onset, with roughly 71% sensitivity and about 72% specificity. Most expanded thyroid clonotypes (frequency above 0.001) were also detected in blood, suggesting blood repertoires may reflect thyroid immune responses. No statistical method was used to set the sample size in advance, and investigators knew the group allocation. A 13 V-J signature model separated ophthalmopathy from stable hyperthyroidism, with over 85% sensitivity and just under 84% specificity in cross-validation and 80%/75% in testing.

Graves' hyperthyroidism was defined as stable when no progression to ophthalmopathy occurred over 18 months of follow-up. The hyperthyroidism patients were between 18 and 65 years old and newly diagnosed, with a disease duration of less than 2 months. Any patient with an uncontrolled infection, another autoimmune disease, pregnancy or lactation was excluded. Diagnoses were based on clinical symptoms, serum thyroxine and TRAb, thyroid ultrasound and orbital computed tomography. PBMCs were separated from over 9 ml of fresh peripheral blood using Ficoll-Paque density gradient centrifugation. Total RNA was extracted using Trizol reagent, and RNA quality was assessed on an Agilent 2100 Bioanalyzer. Measured from the cysteine to the phenylalanine, the CDR3 is 16 residues long. The retained sequence is limited to the CDR3, 48 bases, with the frame set at the first base. In regard to this clonotype: It has no known antigen specificity. A read error may produce the germline difference seen at one junction end.

In this chain, TRBV12-3 or TRBV12-4 is recombined with TRBJ2-4; TRBD2 could be the D gene, as 5 bases match. Sequences were obtained from blood. This receptor was taken from a man between 18 and 29 years old with Graves' hyperthyroidism. The CDR3 has the sequence CASSLEIALAKNIKYF. At the DNA level, the sequence is TGTGCCAGCAGTTTAGAAATAGCGTTAGCCAAAAACATTAAGTACTTC.